This passage covers 31 T cell receptor beta chains from one sample sequenced in a study of regulatory T cells in long-lasting Graves disease. Stated time point: newly diagnosed GD, antithyroid drugs for less than 3 months. Extracted RNA from PBMCs served as the source of the TCR library. iRepertoire HTBI primers and Arm-PCR of CDR3 regions built TCR beta libraries. MiXCR, run by TCRdb on the multiplex PCR reads, gives a single entry per CDR3 protein. This table has hundreds of thousands of distinct CDR3 sequences, roughly 15% appearing once. The sample was also reused in another study, on T cells in Graves' hyperthyroidism and ophthalmopathy.

The sequences come from peripheral blood mononuclear cells (PBMCs), collected at new diagnosis, from a patient treated with antithyroid drugs. All receptors come from a woman in her thirties with Graves disease.

This clonotype was detected only a few times. The J gene is TRBJ1-1, the V gene TRBV14; D is unresolved. This CDR3 comprises 14 residues. Deletions cut 4 bases from V and 2 bases from J, with 11 bases between. Germline V lookup: CDR1 SGHDN, CDR2 FVKESK. The CDR3, as DNA: TGTGCCAGCAGCCCCCGCTTGGTCAACACTGAAGCTTTCTTT. It codes for CASSPRLVNTEAFF.

The V gene is TRBV27, the J gene TRBJ2-1; 7 bases match TRBD2. This CDR3 has 15 residues. V lost 0 bases and J lost 5; bases outside the gene matches: 4. Germline CDR1 MNHEY, CDR2 SMNVEV (reference sequence). The CDR3 is CASSLSSGRNNEQFF. CDR3 nucleotides: TGTGCCAGCAGTTTATCTAGCGGGCGAAACAATGAGCAGTTCTTC.

CDR3 DNA: TGTGCCAGCAGCCAAATGACTAGTGGGATAGATACGCAGTATTTT. It specifies CASSQMTSGIDTQYF. This rearrangement joins TRBV3-1 to TRBJ2-3; D perhaps matches TRBD2 (6 bases). CDR1 and CDR2 from the germline V gene are LGHDT and YNNKEL (reference sequence). This CDR3 region has 15 residues. The germline V and J ends were trimmed by 2 bases and 5 bases, with 14 bases remaining between them.

CDR3 protein: CSARQGRVTEAFF. In DNA, the CDR3 is TGCAGTGCGAGACAGGGGAGGGTCACTGAAGCTTTCTTT. The chain links TRBV20-1 to TRBJ1-1; TRBD1 matches at 8 bases. This CDR3 has 13 amino acids. With 6 bases clipped from V and 4 bases from J, the junction kept 7 bases outside the gene matches. Looked up from germline, CDR1 is DFQATT and CDR2 is SNEGSKA (reference sequence).

The J gene is TRBJ1-6, the V gene TRBV20-1; weak D call: TRBD1 (5 bases). The CDR3 has 16 residues. The V gene lost 3 bases and the J gene lost 7 bases, with 19 bases spanning the gap. Germline loops: CDR1 DFQATT, CDR2 SNEGSKA (reference sequence). CDR3: CSARGQGGFLNSPLHF. Written as DNA, the CDR3 is TGCAGTGCTAGGGGGCAGGGTGGATTCCTGAATTCACCCCTCCACTTT.

In its sample, this clonotype was seen once. The chain links TRBV4-1 to TRBJ2-2; no clear D. Per germline, CDR1 MGHRA and CDR2 YSYEKL. This CDR3 has 13 amino acids. Trimming removed 1 base from V and 7 bases from J, with 7 bases in between. The CDR3 DNA reads as TGCGCCAGCAGCCAAGCTCTAGACGGGGAGCTGTTTTTT. This gives the protein CASSQALDGELFF.

This clonotype came up many times. This chain joins TRBV28 and TRBJ2-7, with D tentatively TRBD1 (8 bases). V lost 7 bases to trimming and J lost 2 bases, with 27 bases between them. Per the germline V gene, CDR1 is MDHEN and CDR2 is SYDVKM. CDR3 length equals 18 residues. CDR3 in DNA: TGTGCCAGCATTTACTCGAGGGGCGGGGGACAGGAAACCTACGAGCAGTACTTC. Translating gives CASIYSRGGGQETYEQYF.

This clonotype has just a few counts. The chain joins TRBV2 to TRBJ1-4; D possibly corresponds to TRBD1 (6 bases). Trimming cost V 2 bases and J 7 bases, with 26 bases left between them. CDR1 SNHLY and CDR2 FYNNEI come from the germline V gene. The CDR3 sequence is 19 residues long. This CDR3 is CASSEKLGWTARLSEKLFF. CDR3 sequence (DNA): TGTGCCAGCAGTGAAAAGTTGGGGTGGACAGCACGCTTGAGTGAAAAACTGTTTTTT.

V and J are TRBV19 and TRBJ1-3; TRBD1 matches 7 bases. The CDR3 consists of 15 residues. The germline gives CDR1 LNHDA, CDR2 SQIVND (reference sequence). The V and J ends lost 7 bases and 4 bases, in that order; junction bases with no gene match: 10. DNA for the CDR3: TGTGCCAGTACCTCCGCGACAGGGTCGGGAAACACCATATATTTT. It is translated as CASTSATGSGNTIYF.

The chain recombines TRBV5-5 with TRBJ2-1, with 7 bases that match TRBD2. CDR1 SGHKS and CDR2 YYEKEE come from the germline V gene (reference sequence). Trimming took 0 bases from V and 10 from J; bases not matched to a gene: 4. CDR3 size: 13 residues. The CDR3 DNA follows: TGTGCCAGCAGCTTGGGGCGGGAGAGGGAGCAGTTCTTC. This encodes CASSLGREREQFF. Drawing the rest from reference TRBV5-5 and TRBJ2-1, the complete variable domain is DAGVTQSPTHLIKTRGQQVTLRCSPISGHKSVSWYQQVLGQGPQFIFQYYEKEERGRGNFPDRFSARQFPNYSSELNVNALLLGDSALYLCASSLGREREQFFGPGTRLTVL.

This clonotype was counted between two and nine times. DNA of the CDR3: TGTGCCAGCAGTTACTCTCAGGGGGTGAACACTGAAGCTTTCTTT. It codes for CASSYSQGVNTEAFF. The chain links TRBV6-5 to TRBJ1-1, with TRBD1 identical over 7 bases. Germline CDR1 and CDR2: MNHEY and SVGAGI. With 0 bases clipped from V and 0 bases from J, the junction kept 1 base outside the gene matches. The length of the CDR3 is 15 residues.

This clonotype was recorded at least ten times. The chain links TRBV28 to TRBJ2-3, with 13 bases identical to TRBD2. Germline V gene sequence: CDR1 MDHEN, CDR2 SYDVKM. Unmatched junction bases numbered 10, after V lost 2 bases and J lost 14 bases. The CDR3 contains 15 residues. CDR3 bases: TGTGCCAGCAGTTTAACCGGACTAGCGGGAGCTCGCGTGTATTTT. It translates to CASSLTGLAGARVYF.

At least ten counts were recorded for this clonotype. The V and J genes are TRBV6-1 and TRBJ1-1; TRBD1 matches at 8 bases. The CDR3 has 16 residues. Losses at the gene ends were 4 bases for V and 3 bases for J; bases not matched to a gene: 10. Germline-derived CDR1 and CDR2 are MNHNS and SASEGT. CDR3 DNA: TGTGCCAGCAGTGCAAGACAGGGGCGGTCGTACACTGAAGCTTTCTTT. This gives the protein CASSARQGRSYTEAFF.

There are many counts of this clonotype. This chain joins TRBV12-3 or TRBV12-4 and TRBJ1-5; D remains unclear. Trimming stripped 5 bases from V and 4 bases from J, with 12 bases between. CDR3 length: 14 amino acids. CDR3 sequence reads: CASSLQDGNQPQHF. For the CDR3, the DNA is TGTGCCAGCAGTCTGCAGGACGGAAATCAGCCCCAGCATTTT.

This clonotype was seen many times. The CDR3: CASSQAGAVHGYTF. The CDR3 DNA reads as TGTGCCAGCAGCCAAGCAGGGGCGGTCCATGGCTACACCTTC. The chain joins TRBV3-1 to TRBJ1-2, with D perhaps matching TRBD1 (6 bases). V was cut by 1 base and J by 6 bases, with 12 bases left in between. Germline-derived CDR1 and CDR2 are LGHDT and YNNKEL (reference sequence). This CDR3 is built from 14 residues.

The CDR3 region is CASGMYHSDRGHEQFF. The CDR3 DNA sequence: TGTGCTAGTGGTATGTACCACAGTGACCGGGGCCATGAGCAGTTCTTC. V usage is TRBV12-5 and J usage is TRBJ2-1; D is tentatively TRBD1 or TRBD2 (5 bases each). CDR1 LGHNT and CDR2 FRNRAP come from the germline V gene. CDR3 length: 16 residues. V lost 5 bases and J 8 bases, leaving 22 bases between the germline ends.

This clonotype was seen at least ten times. The chain recombines TRBV28 with TRBJ2-7; TRBD2 agrees at 7 bases. With V trimmed by 5 bases and J by 4 bases, 14 bases remained unmatched. The germline V gene encodes CDR1 MDHEN and CDR2 SYDVKM. This CDR3 spans 16 amino acids. For the CDR3, the DNA is TGTGCCAGCAGTCCCACTGCGGGGGTGGCGGAGTACGAGCAGTACTTC. Residues: CASSPTAGVAEYEQYF. The complete variable domain, with remaining parts taken from reference TRBV28 and TRBJ2-7, reads DVKVTQSSRYLVKRTGEKVFLECVQDMDHENMFWYRQDPGLGLRLIYFSYDVKMKEKGDIPEGYSVSREKKERFSLILESASTNQTSMYLCASSPTAGVAEYEQYFGPGTRLTVT.

This clonotype was recorded at least ten times. This chain connects TRBV28 to TRBJ1-1; D gene ambiguous. This CDR3 has 12 residues. Deletions cut 3 bases from V and 3 bases from J, with 5 bases between. Germline V CDR1 and CDR2: MDHEN, SYDVKM. The CDR3 DNA reads TGTGCCAGCAGTTTGCCGCACACTGAAGCTTTCTTT. Translation: CASSLPHTEAFF. Supplemented by reference TRBV28 and TRBJ1-1, the full variable domain reads DVKVTQSSRYLVKRTGEKVFLECVQDMDHENMFWYRQDPGLGLRLIYFSYDVKMKEKGDIPEGYSVSREKKERFSLILESASTNQTSMYLCASSLPHTEAFFGQGTRLTVV.

This clonotype was seen repeatedly, ten times or more. V gene TRBV19 combines with J gene TRBJ1-1; a possible D gene is TRBD1 (5 bases). The CDR3 extends over 13 amino acids. The V and J ends lost 3 bases and 4 bases respectively, with 9 bases between them. Germline V lookup: CDR1 LNHDA, CDR2 SQIVND (reference sequence). The CDR3 bases are TGTGCCAGTAGTATTCCTAGGGGCACTGAAGCTTTCTTT. Translated, it gives CASSIPRGTEAFF.

This clonotype was detected many times. The chain couples TRBV6-1 to TRBJ1-2; D remains ambiguous. This CDR3 has 11 residues. V was pared by 1 base and J by 8 bases, with 5 bases between. The germline V gene encodes CDR1 MNHNS and CDR2 SASEGT. The CDR3 DNA follows: TGTGCCAGCAGTGAAGGGAGGGGCTACACCTTC. Encoded protein: CASSEGRGYTF.

V is TRBV7-3 and J is TRBJ2-7; 9 bases map to TRBD2. The length of the CDR3 is 15 residues. Germline trimming cut 1 base from V and 2 bases from J; bases unmatched to any gene: 3. Germline CDR1 SGHTA, CDR2 FQGTGA. CDR3 DNA: TGTGCCAGCAGCTTAAGGGGCGGGAGGGCCTACGAGCAGTACTTC. Translation gives CASSLRGGRAYEQYF.

This clonotype was detected only a few times. This sequence joins TRBV18 and TRBJ1-3; D is unclear. The CDR3 spans 14 residues. Trimming stripped 0 bases from V and 4 bases from J, with 7 bases between. Germline V lookup: CDR1 KGHSH, CDR2 LQKENI. The CDR3 here is CASSPPTGGNTIYF. The CDR3 DNA is TGTGCCAGCTCACCACCCACCGGCGGAAACACCATATATTTT.

The V call is TRBV30, the J call TRBJ1-2; a possible D gene is TRBD1 (6 bases). Trimming took 5 bases from V and 4 from J, leaving 20 bases between them. Germline V gives CDR1 GTSNPN, CDR2 SVGIG (reference sequence). The CDR3 spans 15 residues. The CDR3 DNA reads as TGTGCCTGGTCGCCTTTACAGGGTGTGTCCTATGGCTACACCTTC. It yields the protein CAWSPLQGVSYGYTF.

This clonotype has a count of ten or more. The chain links TRBV11-1 to TRBJ2-3; 9 bases align to TRBD1. CDR1 is SGHAT and CDR2 is FQDESV in the germline V gene (reference sequence). V was pared by 0 bases and J by 14 bases, with 6 bases of the junction left unmatched. The CDR3 is made up of 13 amino acids. The chain's CDR3 is CASSLAGTGILYF. The DNA of the CDR3 is TGTGCCAGCAGCTTAGCCGGGACAGGGATCCTGTATTTT.

CDR3 protein: CASSVDPGEETQYF. CDR3 DNA: TGTGCCAGCAGCGTAGATCCGGGGGAAGAGACCCAGTACTTC. V usage is TRBV9 and J usage is TRBJ2-5, with D possibly matching TRBD2 (6 bases). CDR3 size: 14 residues. Germline lookup yields CDR1 SGDLS and CDR2 YYNGEE. Trimming pared 0 bases from V and 3 bases from J, leaving 9 bases between.

This clonotype has more than one count but fewer than ten. This rearrangement joins TRBV7-2 to TRBJ2-5; 11 bases are shared with TRBD2. J lost 4 bases, V lost 4 bases, and 14 bases had no gene match. CDR3 size: 18 residues. In germline, CDR1 is SGHTA, CDR2 FQGNSA. CDR3 sequence (DNA): TGTGCCAGCAGCTCTCCTAGCGGGAGGTCTCCTGTAGGAGAGACCCAGTACTTC. Translation gives CASSSPSGRSPVGETQYF.

This clonotype was found a few times. The chain links TRBV29-1 to TRBJ1-1; no clear D. This CDR3 has 11 amino acids. V lost 0 bases, J lost 8 bases, and 7 bases lay in between. CDR1 and CDR2 (germline): SQVTM, ANQGSEA. Here the CDR3 DNA reads TGCAGCGTTGAAGATGGAGGAGAAGCTTTCTTT. Its protein is CSVEDGGEAFF.

This clonotype was seen many times. V and J are TRBV6-4 and TRBJ2-2, with D hard to call. CDR1 is MRHNA, CDR2 SNTAGT, per germline. The CDR3 consists of 13 residues. V was clipped by 4 bases and J by 0 bases, with 3 bases between them. The DNA of the CDR3 is TGTGCCAGCAGTGCAGCGAACACCGGGGAGCTGTTTTTT. This encodes CASSAANTGELFF.

This chain connects TRBV4-2 to TRBJ2-1; 10 positions agree with TRBD2. Trimming took 1 base from V and 7 from J; bases not matched to a gene: 10. Looked up from germline, CDR1 is LGHNA and CDR2 is YNFKEQ. This CDR3 is built from 17 residues. The CDR3 nucleotides are TGTGCCAGCAGCCAAGGCGCCGGAGCGGGAGGGAGGAATGAGCAGTTCTTC. It encodes CASSQGAGAGGRNEQFF.

This sequence joins TRBV5-1 and TRBJ2-1; D ambiguous. The CDR3 extends over 14 amino acids. Trimming took off 2 bases at V and 5 bases at J, with 11 bases between the two ends. Germline CDR1 reads SGHRS; CDR2 reads YFSETQ. The CDR3 coding sequence is TGCGCCAGCAGCTTCTGGGCTGGGGACAATGAGCAGTTCTTC. Translated, it gives CASSFWAGDNEQFF. The full variable domain, with the rest looked up from reference TRBV5-1 and TRBJ2-1, is KAGVTQTPRYLIKTRGQQVTLSCSPISGHRSVSWYQQTPGQGLQFLFEYFSETQRNKGNFPGRFSGRQFSNSRSEMNVSTLELGDSALYLCASSFWAGDNEQFFGPGTRLTVL.

V gene TRBV7-2 combines with J gene TRBJ1-6; possibly TRBD1 for D (5 bases). Germline CDR1 is SGHTA and CDR2 is FQGNSA. CDR3 length equals 15 residues. Trimming pared 1 base from V and 8 bases from J, leaving 12 bases between. CDR3 region: CASSLVGTGYSPLHF. The CDR3 nucleotides are TGTGCCAGCAGCTTAGTAGGGACGGGATATTCACCCCTCCACTTT.